This record covers a single TCR beta chain. Its antigen is unidentified. Sequencing was performed with immunoSEQ multiplex PCR; in TCRdb, only in-frame clones are kept and a portion is missing. Of around 70,000 clones listed, more than 75% were seen once; the top ten hold 40%. These data originate in a study of radiotherapy plus CTLA-4 blockade in lung cancer. As for the study in general: Disease control reached over 30%, with objective responses in roughly 17%. Study conclusions and caveats: TCR clones of tumor origin grew in blood after radiotherapy plus ipilimumab. Reports state that early shifts in blood T cell clones, with interferon-beta, best predicted response.

CDR1 is MDHEN, CDR2 SYDVKM, per germline. Deletions cut 4 bases from V and 2 bases from J, with 15 bases between. The CDR3 has 16 residues. This sequence joins TRBV28 and TRBJ2-1; D gene unclear. The sequenced sample was peripheral blood, obtained from a patient treated with radiotherapy plus ipilimumab. The TCR was taken from a human donor with non-small cell lung cancer that progressed on radiotherapy plus ipilimumab. The CDR3 DNA follows: TGTGCCAGCAGTTCCGTGGGCAGCTTGGCCTACAATGAGCAGTTCTTC. Its translation: CASSSVGSLAYNEQFF.